The sequence of this TCR beta chain was determined in a study of blood T cell repertoires in COVID-19. As for the study in general: Sites in the United States, Italy and Spain provided acute and convalescent COVID-19 samples. T cells, B-cell-depleted T cells, or PBMCs provided the cDNA or gDNA that served as material.

CDR3 length equals 16 residues. CDR1 and CDR2 (germline): SEHNR, FQNEAQ (reference sequence). The ends were cut back, 6 bases at V and 0 bases at J, with 18 bases in the middle. The authors' processing: Amplifying reference gene primers gave estimates of nucleated cell counts. TCRdb's copy holds only in-frame clones and misses some; the assay was immunoSEQ multiplex PCR. That table gives V, J and clone size, and the DNA gave D and trimming. The data show over 200,000 clones, with about 90% seen just once and 1.9% held by the top ten. This clone was counted many times. The chain links TRBV7-9 to TRBJ2-7; D unresolved. Sequenced material: peripheral blood. This TCR derives from a middle-aged man with active or convalescent COVID-19. The CDR3 reads CASSRGQGTSSYEQYF. The CDR3 nucleotides are TGTGCCAGCAGTCGCGGCCAAGGAACAAGCTCCTACGAGCAGTACTTC.